This T cell receptor (beta chain) was captured by sequencing in a study of blood T cell repertoires in COVID-19. Study context: In each case, the material was cDNA or gDNA derived from T cells, B-cell-depleted T cells, or PBMCs.

The germline CDR1 and CDR2 sequences are LNHNV and YYDKDF (reference sequence). Trimming took 4 bases from V and 1 from J; bases not matched to a gene: 9. The CDR3 consists of 16 residues. Generated by immunoSEQ multiplex PCR, the TCRdb table keeps only in-frame clones and is missing some. Among 300,000 to 350,000 clones listed, 70% to 90% were seen once. V and J are TRBV15 and TRBJ1-1, with TRBD1 matching 7 bases. The receptor was isolated from a man aged 25-45 years who had recovered from COVID-19. Sample: PBMCs or T cells enriched from blood (not recorded which). CDR3 in amino acids: CATSIFRDRPNTEAFF. The CDR3 DNA reads as TGTGCCACCAGCATCTTCCGGGACAGACCGAACACTGAAGCTTTCTTT.